The entry below describes one TCR beta chain. The antigen it binds to is not known. No much larger clone exists at a distance of one base, and base qualities are not known. The data originate from a study of shared clonotypes between healthy human individuals (dated by TCRdb to the early 2020s). As for the study more broadly: The cohort included three men and a couple of women between 18 and 49 years of age. To increase sequencing depth and limit assay-specific biases, TCR repertoire library preparation and sequencing were carried out by different laboratories using diverse techniques. For each donor, CD4 naive and CD4 memory were each run on three plates, CD8 naive on two plates, and CD8 memory on one plate. The study deeply sequenced blood TCR repertoires of about five healthy adults to estimate repertoire size and the extent of clonotype sharing between individuals. Each donor's leukapheresis produced roughly between roughly 0.94 and 9.5 billion PBMCs. Beyond this particular receptor, the publication reports: Rarefaction of sorted-subset datasets indicated incomplete sequencing despite the large sequencing depth. Pairwise subsampling led to the expectation that sequencing depth would affect the degree of clonotype sharing among donors. Sharing across a few donors was observed for about 5% of naive CD4, over 3% of naive CD8, around 2.5% of memory CD4, and around 0.44% of memory CD8 clonotypes. Larger estimated clonotype richness was generally found for naive subsets than for memory subsets. The genetic and exposure-history diversity represented was limited by the small number of donors. Sampling was limited to blood, and TCR repertoires in tissue likely differ from TCR repertoires in blood. Clonotypes shared by all four sorted-subset donors showed higher generation probabilities than non-shared clonotypes.

Using the deep immunoSEQ assay, multiplex PCR amplified TCR CDR3 regions from genomic DNA. Extracted genomic DNA from each cell subset was distributed evenly across all wells of several immunoSEQ 96-well plates, and each plate was treated as a replicate. For sorted subsets, each replicate PCR was loaded with roughly 0.2 ug genomic DNA, equivalent to 25,000 to 35,000 T cell genomes. The purified libraries were quantified using a Qubit 3.0 fluorometer, sized with a Bioanalyzer 2100, and then quantified again using the KAPA Library Quantification kit. Every immunoSEQ 96-well plate was sequenced on a separate single-read 150-cycle Illumina NextSeq 550 flow cell. Turning to the authors' computational methods: The immunoSEQ output contained only junctional sequences without quality scores, so filtering could not match that applied to full-length reads. To assign V/J genes and CDR3, sequences were annotated using PyIR, a Python wrapper for IgBLAST v1.9, with IMGT germline references. Reads were removed for weak V/J assignments (E-value above 1e-6), missing CDR3, stop codons, out-of-frame junctions, or ambiguous translated residues. A V3J clonotype was defined by an identical inferred V gene, J gene, and CDR3 amino acid sequence. Percentage overlap between repertoires was calculated by dividing the number of shared unique clonotypes by the size of the smaller repertoire. Three approaches were used to assess repertoire richness: RTK rarefaction, the Chao1 estimator, and Recon v2.1 estimates of unobserved clonotypes. For all TCRbeta clonotypes obtained by the gDNA method from a few donors, generation probabilities were computed with OLGA. This is the immuneACCESS table as TCRdb keeps it, with only in-frame sequences that have V and J called. A part of the clones is gone; compared with another copy, unresolved V genes explain less than half, and the rest is unexplained. That table is the source of V, J and clone size, and D and trimming were worked out from the DNA. A total of some 2,000,000 clones appear in this sample, 90% to 95% of them only once. 0.1% to 0.15% of the sample comes from the top ten.

Relative to germline, V is 1 base shorter and J is 0 bases shorter, with 19 bases between their ends. The CDR3 runs 19 residues from the cysteine to the phenylalanine. Of all the DNA, just the CDR3 is kept, 57 bases in frame from base 1. CDR1 and CDR2 are drawn from the germline V gene: WSHSY, SAAADI. The donors were healthy, HIV-negative adults with no recently reported acute infections or vaccinations. Every donor was a Caucasian adult residing in Nashville, Tennessee, USA. CD4+ T cells were enriched through magnetic negative selection, after which naive cells were positively selected on CD45RA and the remaining negative fraction served as the memory subset. Blood was collected by leukapheresis, and PBMCs were isolated by Ficoll-Histopaque density gradient centrifugation and then cryopreserved in liquid nitrogen vapor phase. Analytical flow cytometry was used to check the purity and quantity of every magnetically sorted T cell population. From each sorted fraction, genomic DNA was isolated and quantified by UV absorbance on a Nanodrop 2000c.

The TCR originated in a man aged 18 to 35 in good health. The rearranged segments are TRBV10-2 and TRBJ2-1, with TRBD2 tentatively as D gene (6 bases match). The material sequenced was naive CD4+ T cells sorted from blood. This specimen's cell subset or site label, interpreted: CD45RA+ positively selected. CDR3 reads: CASSEWRVRALSSYNEQFF. The nucleotide sequence is TGCGCCAGCAGTGAGTGGAGGGTACGGGCGCTTAGCTCCTACAATGAGCAGTTCTTC.